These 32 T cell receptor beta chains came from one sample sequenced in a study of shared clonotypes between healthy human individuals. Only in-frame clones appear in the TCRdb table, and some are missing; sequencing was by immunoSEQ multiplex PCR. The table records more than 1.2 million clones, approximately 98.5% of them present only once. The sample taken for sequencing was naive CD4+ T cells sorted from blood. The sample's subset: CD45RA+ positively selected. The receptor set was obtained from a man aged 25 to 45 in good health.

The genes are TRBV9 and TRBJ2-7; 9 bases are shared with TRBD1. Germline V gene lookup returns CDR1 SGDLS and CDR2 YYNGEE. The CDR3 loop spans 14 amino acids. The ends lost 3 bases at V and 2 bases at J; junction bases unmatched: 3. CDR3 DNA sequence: TGTGCCAGCAGCGCACAGGGGGCAACCTACGAGCAGTACTTC. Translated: CASSAQGATYEQYF.

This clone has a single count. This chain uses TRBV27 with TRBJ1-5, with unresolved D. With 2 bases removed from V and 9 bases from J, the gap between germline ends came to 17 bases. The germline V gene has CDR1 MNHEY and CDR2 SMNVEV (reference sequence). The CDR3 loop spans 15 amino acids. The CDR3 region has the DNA TGTGCCAGCAGTTTAAGAGCTAATAGCGACCCGCCCCAGCATTTT. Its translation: CASSLRANSDPPQHF.

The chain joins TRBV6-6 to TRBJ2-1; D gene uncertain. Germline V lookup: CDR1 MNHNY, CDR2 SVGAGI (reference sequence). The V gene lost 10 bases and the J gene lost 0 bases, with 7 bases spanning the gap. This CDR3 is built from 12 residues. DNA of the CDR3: TGTGCCACTTCCCCCTCCTACAATGAGCAGTTCTTC. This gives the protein CATSPSYNEQFF.

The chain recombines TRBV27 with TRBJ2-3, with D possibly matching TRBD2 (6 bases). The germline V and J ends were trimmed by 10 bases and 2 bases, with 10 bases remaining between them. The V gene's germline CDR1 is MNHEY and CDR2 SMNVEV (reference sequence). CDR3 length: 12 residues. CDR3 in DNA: TGTGCCATCCGGGGGAACACAGATACGCAGTATTTT. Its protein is CAIRGNTDTQYF.

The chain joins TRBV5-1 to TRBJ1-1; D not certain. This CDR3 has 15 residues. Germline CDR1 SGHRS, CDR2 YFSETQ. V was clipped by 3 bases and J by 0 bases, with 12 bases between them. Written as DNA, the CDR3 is TGCGCCAGCAGCTCCGACCCCACGGTGAACACTGAAGCTTTCTTT. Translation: CASSSDPTVNTEAFF.

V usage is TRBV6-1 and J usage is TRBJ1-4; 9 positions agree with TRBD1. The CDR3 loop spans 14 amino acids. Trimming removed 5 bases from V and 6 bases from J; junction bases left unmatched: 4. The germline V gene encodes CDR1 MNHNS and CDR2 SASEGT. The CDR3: CASSRDRVDEKLFF. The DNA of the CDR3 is TGTGCCAGCAGTCGGGACAGGGTGGATGAAAAACTGTTTTTT.

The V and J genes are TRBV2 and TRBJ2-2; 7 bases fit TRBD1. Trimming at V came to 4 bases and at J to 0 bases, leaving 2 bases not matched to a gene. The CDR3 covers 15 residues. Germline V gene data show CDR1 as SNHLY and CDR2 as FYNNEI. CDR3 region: CASSGQGANTGELFF. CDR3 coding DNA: TGTGCCAGCAGTGGACAGGGAGCGAACACCGGGGAGCTGTTTTTT.

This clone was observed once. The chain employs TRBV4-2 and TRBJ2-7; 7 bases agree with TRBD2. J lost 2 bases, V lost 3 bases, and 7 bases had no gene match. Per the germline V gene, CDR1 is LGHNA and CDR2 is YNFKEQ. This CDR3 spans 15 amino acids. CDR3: CASSQGPTSAYEQYF. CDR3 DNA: TGTGCCAGCAGCCAGGGCCCTACTAGCGCCTACGAGCAGTACTTC.

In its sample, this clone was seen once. CDR3 sequence (DNA): TGTGCCAGCTCACCACGTGAAGCAGTAGGGTACAATGAGCAGTTCTTC. Protein sequence: CASSPREAVGYNEQFF. This chain uses TRBV18 with TRBJ2-1; no clear D gene. Germline CDR1 and CDR2: KGHSH and LQKENI. CDR3 size: 16 residues. Trimming cost V 1 base and J 4 bases, with 14 bases left between them.

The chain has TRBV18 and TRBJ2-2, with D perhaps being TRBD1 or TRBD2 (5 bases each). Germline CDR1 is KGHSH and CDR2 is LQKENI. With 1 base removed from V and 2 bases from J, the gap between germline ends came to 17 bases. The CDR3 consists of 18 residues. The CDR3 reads CASSPLNTGTVNTGELFF. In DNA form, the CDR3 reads TGTGCCAGCTCACCACTCAATACCGGGACCGTAAACACCGGGGAGCTGTTTTTT.

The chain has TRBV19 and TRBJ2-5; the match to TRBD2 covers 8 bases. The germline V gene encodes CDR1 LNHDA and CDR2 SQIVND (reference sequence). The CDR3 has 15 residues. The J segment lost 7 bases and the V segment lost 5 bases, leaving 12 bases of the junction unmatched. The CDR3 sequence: CASSGIAGPWGTQYF. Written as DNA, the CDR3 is TGTGCCAGTAGTGGAATAGCGGGACCCTGGGGGACCCAGTACTTC.

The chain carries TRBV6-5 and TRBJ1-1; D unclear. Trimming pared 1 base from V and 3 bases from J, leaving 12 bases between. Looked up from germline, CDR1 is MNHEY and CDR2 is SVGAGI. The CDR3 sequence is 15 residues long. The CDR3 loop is CASSYLGAPDTEAFF. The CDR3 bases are TGTGCCAGCAGTTACTTGGGAGCCCCCGACACTGAAGCTTTCTTT.

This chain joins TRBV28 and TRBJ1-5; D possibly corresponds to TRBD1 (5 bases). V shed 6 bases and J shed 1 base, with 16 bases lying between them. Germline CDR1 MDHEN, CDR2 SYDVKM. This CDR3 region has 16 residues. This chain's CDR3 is CASSLEAGTSNQPQHF. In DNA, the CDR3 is TGTGCCAGCAGCCTCGAGGCAGGGACCAGCAATCAGCCCCAGCATTTT.

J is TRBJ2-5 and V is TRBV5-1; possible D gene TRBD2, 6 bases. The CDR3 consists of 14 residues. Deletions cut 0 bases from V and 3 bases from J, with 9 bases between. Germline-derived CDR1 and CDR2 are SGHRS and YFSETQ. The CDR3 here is CASSLGVAEETQYF. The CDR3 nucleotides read TGCGCCAGCAGCTTGGGTGTAGCGGAAGAGACCCAGTACTTC.

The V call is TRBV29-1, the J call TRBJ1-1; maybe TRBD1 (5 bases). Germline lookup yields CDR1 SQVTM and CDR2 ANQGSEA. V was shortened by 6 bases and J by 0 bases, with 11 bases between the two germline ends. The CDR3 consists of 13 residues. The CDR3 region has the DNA TGCAGCGTATACAGGAGGATGAACACTGAAGCTTTCTTT. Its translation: CSVYRRMNTEAFF.

The CDR3: CASRGTANTEAFF. The CDR3 bases are TGTGCCAGCAGGGGGACGGCGAACACTGAAGCTTTCTTT. V gene TRBV6-5 combines with J gene TRBJ1-1; a weak D match, TRBD1 (5 bases). The CDR3 sequence is 13 residues long. The germline V gene encodes CDR1 MNHEY and CDR2 SVGAGI. Trimming pared 6 bases from V and 1 base from J, leaving 9 bases between.

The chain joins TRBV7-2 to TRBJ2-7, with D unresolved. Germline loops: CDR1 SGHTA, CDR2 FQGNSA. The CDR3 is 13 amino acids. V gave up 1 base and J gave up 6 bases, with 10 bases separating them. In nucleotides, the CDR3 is TGTGCCAGCAGCTTAGACTGGTCTTCCGAGCAGTACTTC. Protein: CASSLDWSSEQYF.

The CDR3 DNA reads TGTGCCATCAGTGATTTTTCCGGAAACAATAGGAATCAGCCCCAGCATTTT. Translating it yields CAISDFSGNNRNQPQHF. The chain is built from TRBV10-3 and TRBJ1-5, with D unclear. In germline, CDR1 is ENHRY, CDR2 SYGVKD. The CDR3 contains 17 residues. V was shortened by 3 bases and J by 4 bases, with 19 bases between the two germline ends.

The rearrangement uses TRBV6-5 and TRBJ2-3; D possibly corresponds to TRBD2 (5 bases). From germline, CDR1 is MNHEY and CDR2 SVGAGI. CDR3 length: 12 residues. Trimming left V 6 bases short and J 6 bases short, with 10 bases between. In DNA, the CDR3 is TGTGCCAGCAGAAGCGGTGAGGATACGCAGTATTTT. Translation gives CASRSGEDTQYF.

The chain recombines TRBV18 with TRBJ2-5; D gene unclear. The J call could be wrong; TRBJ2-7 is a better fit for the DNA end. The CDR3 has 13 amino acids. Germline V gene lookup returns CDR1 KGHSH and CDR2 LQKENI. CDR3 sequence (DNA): TGTGCCAGCTCACCACCATCAGCCTACGAGCAGTACTTC. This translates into CASSPPSAYEQYF.

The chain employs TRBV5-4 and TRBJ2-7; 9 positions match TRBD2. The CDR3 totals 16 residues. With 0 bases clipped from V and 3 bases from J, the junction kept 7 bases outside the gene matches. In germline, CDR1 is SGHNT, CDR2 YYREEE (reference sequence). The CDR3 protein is CASSLGGGSGSYEQYF. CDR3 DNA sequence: TGTGCCAGCAGCTTGGGAGGCGGTAGCGGGAGCTACGAGCAGTACTTC.

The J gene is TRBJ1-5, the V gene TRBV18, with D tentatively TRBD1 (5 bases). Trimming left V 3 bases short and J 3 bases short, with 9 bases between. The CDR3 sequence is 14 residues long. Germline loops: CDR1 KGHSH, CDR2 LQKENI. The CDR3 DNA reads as TGTGCCAGCTCACCGGGGCAGGTCAATCAGCCCCAGCATTTT. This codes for CASSPGQVNQPQHF. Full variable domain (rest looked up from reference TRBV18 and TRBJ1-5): NAGVMQNPRHLVRRRGQEARLRCSPMKGHSHVYWYRQLPEEGLKFMVYLQKENIIDESGMPKERFSAEFPKEGPSILRIQQVVRGDSAAYFCASSPGQVNQPQHFGDGTRLSIL.

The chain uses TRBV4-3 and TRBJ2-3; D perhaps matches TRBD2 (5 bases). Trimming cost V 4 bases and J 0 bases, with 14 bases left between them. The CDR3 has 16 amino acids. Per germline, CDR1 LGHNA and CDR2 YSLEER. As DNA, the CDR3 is TGCGCCAGCAGCCGGACTTTCCCTCCTAGCACAGATACGCAGTATTTT. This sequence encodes CASSRTFPPSTDTQYF.

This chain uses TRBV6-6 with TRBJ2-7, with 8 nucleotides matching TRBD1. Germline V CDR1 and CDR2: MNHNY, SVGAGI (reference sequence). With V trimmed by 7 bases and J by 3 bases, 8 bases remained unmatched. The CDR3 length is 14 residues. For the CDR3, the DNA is TGTGCCAGCAACCCCCCAGGGGGCAACTACGAGCAGTACTTC. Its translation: CASNPPGGNYEQYF.

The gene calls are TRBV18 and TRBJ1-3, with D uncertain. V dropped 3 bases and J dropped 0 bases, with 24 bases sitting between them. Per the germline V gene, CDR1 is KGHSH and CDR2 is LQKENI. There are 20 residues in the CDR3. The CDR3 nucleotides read TGTGCCAGCTCACCCTCCCAGCCCTTGACGGCCCTAAGCTCTGGAAACACCATATATTTT. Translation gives CASSPSQPLTALSSGNTIYF.

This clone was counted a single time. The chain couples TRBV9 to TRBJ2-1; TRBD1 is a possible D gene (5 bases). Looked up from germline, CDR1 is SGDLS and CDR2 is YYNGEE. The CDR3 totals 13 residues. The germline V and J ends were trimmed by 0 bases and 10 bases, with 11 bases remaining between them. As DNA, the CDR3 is TGTGCCAGCAGCGTAGTAGGGGCGCCCGAGCAGTTCTTC. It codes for CASSVVGAPEQFF.

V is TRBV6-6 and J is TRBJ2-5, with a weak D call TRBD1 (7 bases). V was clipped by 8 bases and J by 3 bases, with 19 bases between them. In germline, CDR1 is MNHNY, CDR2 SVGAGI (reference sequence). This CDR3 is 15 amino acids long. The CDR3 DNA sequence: TGTGCCAGCGACCTACAGGGGACGGGGGAAGAGACCCAGTACTTC. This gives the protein CASDLQGTGEETQYF.

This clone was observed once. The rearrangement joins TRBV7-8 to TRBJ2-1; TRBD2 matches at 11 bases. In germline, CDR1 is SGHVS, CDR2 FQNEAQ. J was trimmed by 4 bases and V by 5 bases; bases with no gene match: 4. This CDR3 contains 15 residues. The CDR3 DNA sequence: TGTGCCAGCAGCCCGACTAGCGGGACGTACAATGAGCAGTTCTTC. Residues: CASSPTSGTYNEQFF.

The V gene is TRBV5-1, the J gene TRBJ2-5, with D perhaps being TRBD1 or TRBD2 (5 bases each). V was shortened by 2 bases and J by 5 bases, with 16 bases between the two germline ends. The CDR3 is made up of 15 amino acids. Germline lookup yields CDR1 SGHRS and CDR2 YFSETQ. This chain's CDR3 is CASSFIRDPRETQYF. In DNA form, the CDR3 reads TGCGCCAGCAGCTTTATCCGGGACCCTCGTGAGACCCAGTACTTC.

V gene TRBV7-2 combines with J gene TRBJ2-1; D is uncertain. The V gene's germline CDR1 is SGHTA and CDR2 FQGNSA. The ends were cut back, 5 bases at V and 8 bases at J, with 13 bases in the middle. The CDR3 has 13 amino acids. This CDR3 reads CASSLLGVDEQFF. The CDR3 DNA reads TGTGCCAGCAGCCTTCTTGGGGTAGATGAGCAGTTCTTC.

The CDR3 sequence: CASSLFGVHGAGELFF. The CDR3 nucleotides are TGTGCCAGCAGCTTATTTGGGGTACATGGCGCCGGGGAGCTGTTTTTT. The chain employs TRBV5-4 and TRBJ2-2; D is unresolved. CDR3 size: 16 residues. CDR1 and CDR2 from the germline V gene are SGHNT and YYREEE (reference sequence). Trimming pared 2 bases from V and 6 bases from J, leaving 17 bases between.

The CDR3 DNA reads TGTGCCAGCAGCTTGGCAGATTATCACAATGAGCAGTTCTTC. Translating it yields CASSLADYHNEQFF. The J gene is TRBJ2-1, the V gene TRBV5-5; D call uncertain. With 0 bases removed from V and 5 bases from J, the gap between germline ends came to 9 bases. The CDR3 loop spans 14 amino acids. The germline gives CDR1 SGHKS, CDR2 YYEKEE (reference sequence). Combining the CDR3 with reference TRBV5-5 and TRBJ2-1 gives the whole variable domain DAGVTQSPTHLIKTRGQQVTLRCSPISGHKSVSWYQQVLGQGPQFIFQYYEKEERGRGNFPDRFSARQFPNYSSELNVNALLLGDSALYLCASSLADYHNEQFFGPGTRLTVL.